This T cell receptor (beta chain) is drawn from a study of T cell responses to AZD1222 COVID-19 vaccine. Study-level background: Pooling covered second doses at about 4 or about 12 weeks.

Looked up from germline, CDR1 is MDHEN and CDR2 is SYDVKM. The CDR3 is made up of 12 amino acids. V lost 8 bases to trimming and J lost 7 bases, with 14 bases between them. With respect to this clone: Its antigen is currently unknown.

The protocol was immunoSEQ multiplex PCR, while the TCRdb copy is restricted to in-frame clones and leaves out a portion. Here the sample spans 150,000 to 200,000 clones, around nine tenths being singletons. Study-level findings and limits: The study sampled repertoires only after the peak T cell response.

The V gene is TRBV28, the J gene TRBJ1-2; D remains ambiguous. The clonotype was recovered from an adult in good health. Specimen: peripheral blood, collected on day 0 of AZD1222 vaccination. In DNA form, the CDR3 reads TGTGCCAGCTCCCTAGGCGGTCTTGGCTACACCTTC. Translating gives CASSLGGLGYTF.